Listed here is a single T cell receptor beta chain. The sample belongs to a study of identical twins. Germline-derived CDR1 and CDR2 are MNHEY and SMNVEV (reference sequence). The V and J ends lost 8 bases and 6 bases respectively, with 16 bases between them. The CDR3 consists of 14 residues. Donors uniformly comprised healthy Caucasians. TCRdb fed the 5' RACE reads into MiXCR, producing one record per CDR3 protein. There are roughly 690,000 distinct CDR3 sequences in the sample; approximately 21% occur only once, and 4% to 4.5% lies in the top ten. These data were also filed under a second study, of T cells expressing NK-cell markers. That investigation notes: TCR beta repertoires came from sorted CD3+CD56+NKG2C+, CD3+CD56+NKG2C- and CD3+CD56-NKG2C+ T cells. Out of eight donors sequenced, seven tested HCMV-seropositive and the remaining one seronegative. A few donors showed these clonotypes also leading the CD3+CD56-NKG2C+ fraction.

The chain combines TRBV27 with TRBJ2-2; possible D gene TRBD2, 5 bases. The sequenced sample was PBMCs. The source of this sequence is a woman between 18 and 30 years old in good health. The DNA for the CDR3 is TGTGCCAGCGCGGCCCGGGGTCGCGCCGGGGAGCTGTTTTTT. Encoded protein: CASAARGRAGELFF.